Here is one TCR beta chain with its context. This specimen belongs to a study of blood T cell repertoires in COVID-19. Study-wide background: Samples taken during acute and convalescent COVID-19 were collected in the United States, Italy and Spain. PBMCs, B-cell-depleted T cells, or T cells provided the cDNA or gDNA that made up the material.

V was shortened by 1 base and J by 3 bases, with 13 bases between the two germline ends. CDR3 length: 15 amino acids. Per germline, CDR1 SGHDT and CDR2 YYEEEE. Original analysis: Quantification of nucleated cells was approximated via reference gene primer amplification. Libraries were prepared by immunoSEQ multiplex PCR; TCRdb keeps only in-frame clonotypes and omits some of them. D and trimming were read from the DNA, whereas the V and J calls and clone size are those reported in that table. The sample gives tens of thousands of clones, roughly four fifths of which show up once; less than 45% is in the top ten.

This TCR derives from a man aged 65 to 79 with acute or convalescent COVID-19. The genes are TRBV5-6 and TRBJ1-2; perhaps TRBD1 as D (5 bases). Sequencing was done on a sample of peripheral blood. The CDR3 loop reads CASSLMGRQDYGYTF. DNA of the CDR3: TGTGCCAGCAGCTTGATGGGGCGCCAGGACTATGGCTACACCTTC.